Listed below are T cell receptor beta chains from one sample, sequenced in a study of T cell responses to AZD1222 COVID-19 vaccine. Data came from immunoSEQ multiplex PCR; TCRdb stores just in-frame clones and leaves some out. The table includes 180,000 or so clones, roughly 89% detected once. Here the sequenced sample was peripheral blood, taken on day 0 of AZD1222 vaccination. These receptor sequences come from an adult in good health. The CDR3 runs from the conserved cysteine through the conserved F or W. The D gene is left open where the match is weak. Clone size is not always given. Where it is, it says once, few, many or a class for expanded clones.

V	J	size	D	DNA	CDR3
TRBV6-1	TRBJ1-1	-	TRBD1	TGTGCCAGCAGTGACGGACAGGGGGCTTTCTTT	CASSDGQGAFF
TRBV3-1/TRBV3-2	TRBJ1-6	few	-	TGTGCCAGCAGCCAAGAACGGGCTTATAATTCACCCCTCCACTTT	CASSQERAYNSPLHF
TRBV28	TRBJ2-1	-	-	TGTGCCAGCAGTTTCGTAGACGTTGAGCAGTTCTTC	CASSFVDVEQFF
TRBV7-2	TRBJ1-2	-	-	TGTGCCAGCAGCTTACTCTCTGGAACGGAGTATGGCTACACCTTC	CASSLLSGTEYGYTF
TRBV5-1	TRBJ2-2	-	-	TGCGCCAGCAGCTTTACCGGGAACACCGGGGAGCTGTTTTTT	CASSFTGNTGELFF
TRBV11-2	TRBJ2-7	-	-	TGTGCCAGCAGCTTATTGGGGGCGGGGGAGCAGTACTTC	CASSLLGAGEQYF
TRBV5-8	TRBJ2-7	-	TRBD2	TGTGCCAGCAGTCCTAGCGGGGGAAGCTCCTACGAGCAGTACTTC	CASSPSGGSSYEQYF
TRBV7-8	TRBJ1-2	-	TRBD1	TGTGCCAGCAGCTTAGGGGACAGCTACTATGGCTACACCTTC	CASSLGDSYYGYTF
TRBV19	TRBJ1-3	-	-	TGTGCCAGTAGTAGACCAGGGACTGGAAACACCATATATTTT	CASSRPGTGNTIYF
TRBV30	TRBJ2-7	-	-	TGTGCCCGGTCCGGGGGACAGAAGTACGAGCAGTACTTC	CARSGGQKYEQYF
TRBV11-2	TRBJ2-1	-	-	TGTGCCAGCAGCTTAGTTATGAGCTCCTACAATGAGCAGTTCTTC	CASSLVMSSYNEQFF
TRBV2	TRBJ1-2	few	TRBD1	TGTGCCAGCAGTGAAGCGCTTCGGGACAGGGTCCGTGGCTACACCTTC	CASSEALRDRVRGYTF
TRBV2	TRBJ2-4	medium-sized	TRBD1	TGTGCCAGCAGTCCAGGGGGTGGCAAAAACATTCAGTACTTC	CASSPGGGKNIQYF
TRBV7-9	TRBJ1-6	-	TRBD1	TGTGCCAGCAGAAGACAGGGAGAGAATTCACCCCTCCACTTT	CASRRQGENSPLHF
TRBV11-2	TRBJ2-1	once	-	TGTGCCAGCAGCCCGGGCCCCGGAGCACGGTTCTTC	CASSPGPGARFF
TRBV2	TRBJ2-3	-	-	TGTGCCAGCAGTGACGGTAGGGACACAGATACGCAGTATTTT	CASSDGRDTDTQYF
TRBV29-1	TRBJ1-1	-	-	TGCAGCGTCTCGAACACTGAAGCTTTCTTT	CSVSNTEAFF
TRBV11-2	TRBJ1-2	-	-	TGTGCCAGCAGCCAAACAGGGAACTATGGCTACACCTTC	CASSQTGNYGYTF
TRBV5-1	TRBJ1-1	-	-	TGCGCCAGCAGCTCGAGGGGACAAGTTAATGAAGCTTTCTTT	CASSSRGQVNEAFF
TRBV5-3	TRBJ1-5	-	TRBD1	TGTGCCAGAAGCTCATACACCGGGACAGGTGACGGTACTCAGCCCCAGCATTTT	CARSSYTGTGDGTQPQHF
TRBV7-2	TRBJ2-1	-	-	TGTGCCAGCAGCCGTTTCCAAGGGAGTTCCTACAATGAGCAGTTCTTC	CASSRFQGSSYNEQFF
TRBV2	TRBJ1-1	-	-	TGTGCCAGCCTACGGGACCTGAACACTGAAGCTTTCTTT	CASLRDLNTEAFF
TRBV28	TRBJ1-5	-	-	TGTGCCAGCGTTACCGGGGGATCTCGGTATCAGCCCCAGCATTTT	CASVTGGSRYQPQHF
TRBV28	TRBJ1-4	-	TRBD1	TGTGCCAGCAGTTCACCAAAAGGGGGCTTTGGTGAAAAACTGTTTTTT	CASSSPKGGFGEKLFF
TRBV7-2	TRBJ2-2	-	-	TGTGCCAGCAGCCTATCTAGGGTGGCGAACACCGGGGAGCTGTTTTTT	CASSLSRVANTGELFF
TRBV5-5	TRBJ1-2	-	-	TGTGCCAGCAGCTTGGAGGGGAGAACGGGCTACACCTTC	CASSLEGRTGYTF
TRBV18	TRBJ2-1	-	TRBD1	TGTGCCAGCTCACCATCGACAGGGTTAAACAATGAGCAGTTCTTC	CASSPSTGLNNEQFF
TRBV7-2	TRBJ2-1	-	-	TGTGCCAGCAGTCAGACGGCAGGACAGAGGAGGTACAATGAGCAGTTCTTC	CASSQTAGQRRYNEQFF
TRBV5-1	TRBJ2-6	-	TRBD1	TGCGCCAGCAGCAACGCTGGACAGGGGGCAGCTGGGGCCAACGTCCTGACTTTC	CASSNAGQGAAGANVLTF
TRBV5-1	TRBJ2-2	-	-	TGCGCCAGCAGACTCGGGCCCCAAAGGACCGGGGAGCTGTTTTTT	CASRLGPQRTGELFF
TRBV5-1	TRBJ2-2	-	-	TGCGCCAGCAGGTCTCCTTATTTAGAGTTGGACACCGGGGAGCTGTTTTTT	CASRSPYLELDTGELFF
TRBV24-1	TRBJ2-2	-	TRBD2	TGTGCCACCAGTGATTGGACTAGAAGCACCGGGGAGCTGTTTTTT	CATSDWTRSTGELFF
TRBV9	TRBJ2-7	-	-	TGTGCCAGCAGCGTCAAACAGGGATCTGGCGAGCAGTACTTC	CASSVKQGSGEQYF
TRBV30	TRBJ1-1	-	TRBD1	TGTGCCGGGACAGGGTTCGGGTACACTGAAGCTTTCTTT	CAGTGFGYTEAFF
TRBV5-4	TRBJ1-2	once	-	TGTGCCAGCAGCTTAGAACAGCTTGATGGCGGCTACACCTTC	CASSLEQLDGGYTF
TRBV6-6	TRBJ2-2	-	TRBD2	TGTGCCACTAACCTAGCGGGAGGAACCGGGGAGCTGTTTTTT	CATNLAGGTGELFF
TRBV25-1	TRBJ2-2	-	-	TGTGCCAGCAGTCACAGGGTCGTCACCGGGGAGCTGTTTTTT	CASSHRVVTGELFF